Listed below are T cell receptor beta chains from one sample, sequenced in a study of OX40 agonist ivuxolimab in advanced cancers. Only in-frame clones appear in the TCRdb table, and some are missing; sequencing was by immunoSEQ multiplex PCR. The repertoire has around 90,000 clones, roughly 84% of them found once; the top ten carry around 0.28%. The sample consisted of CD4+ or CD8+ T cells sorted from blood, taken in a trial of the OX40 agonist ivuxolimab. Source of these receptors: an adult with an advanced solid tumor such as melanoma, head and neck, liver or kidney cancer. Both conserved end residues are trimmed from each CDR3.

V gene: TRBV25-1
CDR3 protein: ASSEYRTSGGGEQF

V gene: TRBV4-3
CDR3 protein: ASSQKGGTAIYGYT

V gene: TRBV10-2
CDR3 protein: ASSPLGISYNEQF

V gene: TRBV11-2
CDR3 protein: ASSRDRVYGYT

V gene: TRBV10-1
CDR3 protein: ASGTGMSGYT

V gene: TRBV7-2
CDR3 protein: ASSSWTGGGNSPLH

V gene: TRBV5-1
CDR3 protein: ASSLMEGNSPLH

V gene: TRBV11-2
CDR3 protein: ASSSRGALYNEQF

V gene: TRBV19
CDR3 protein: ASSPPWGSRNTEAF

V gene: TRBV11-2
CDR3 protein: ASRRGPYGYT

V gene: TRBV4-2
CDR3 protein: ASSRFLAGDIYNEQF

V gene: TRBV4-2
CDR3 protein: ASSQEDRGYNAEAF

V gene: TRBV30
CDR3 protein: AWSVSPQNSPLH

V gene: TRBV9
CDR3 protein: ASSRGEVGEKLF

V gene: TRBV11-3
CDR3 protein: ASSLGSAFYNEQF

V gene: TRBV5-8
CDR3 protein: ASRLGWTIYEQY

V gene: TRBV12-5
CDR3 protein: ASGLNGARETQY

V gene: TRBV21-1
CDR3 protein: ASSKGGTTPLGEQF

V gene: TRBV9
CDR3 protein: ASSVASGGGQETQY

V gene: TRBV13
CDR3 protein: ASSSTGTGYEQY

V gene: TRBV29-1
CDR3 protein: SGGLTLNTGELF

V gene: TRBV5-1
CDR3 protein: ASSLRSGGKNTQY

V gene: TRBV6-5
CDR3 protein: ASSHKVLVLPEAF

V gene: TRBV4-2
CDR3 protein: ASSQTNQGQYGYT

V gene: TRBV6-1
CDR3 protein: ASMLGGAAYEQY

V gene: TRBV27
CDR3 protein: ATGRGSYNEQF

V gene: TRBV18
CDR3 protein: ASSDRGPGELF

V gene: TRBV4-2
CDR3 protein: ASSQDGTGGEQF

V gene: TRBV7-9
CDR3 protein: ASSLGALAGGSSYNEQF